The clone carrying this T cell receptor beta chain came up many times. TCRdb re-called the reads through MiXCR, storing one row per CDR3 protein. The table records about 250,000 distinct CDR3 sequences, around an eighth of them present only once. The entry originates in a study of T cell repertoires in cytomegalovirus infection. Germline loops: CDR1 MDHEN, CDR2 SYDVKM. V lost 6 bases to trimming and J lost 4 bases; unmatched junction nucleotides: 10. The CDR3 consists of 16 residues. This sequence was found in a human donor in good health (CMV status not recorded). Some clones in this sample may be carry-over from other donors' samples. The chain is built from TRBV28 and TRBJ1-3, with 9 bases that match TRBD1. Material for sequencing was PBMCs. The CDR3 nucleotides read TGTGCCAGCAGAACCGGGACAGGGAATGCAGGAAACACCATATATTTT. It yields the protein CASRTGTGNAGNTIYF.